What follows are 10 T cell receptor beta chains derived from one specimen sequenced in a study of technical replicates of blood from a handful of donors. Repertoires were generated with immunoSEQ multiplex PCR, while TCRdb's copy carries only in-frame clones and drops some. This sample carries about 100,000 clones, around 96% of them seen once, and the ten largest clones take roughly 0.35%. Sequenced input: T cells isolated from PBMCs. The receptors stem from a human donor in good health.

This chain joins TRBV19 and TRBJ1-4, with a weak D call TRBD1 (6 bases). The CDR3 is 14 amino acids. V lost 3 bases, J lost 6 bases, and 11 bases lay in between. CDR1 and CDR2 (germline): LNHDA, SQIVND (reference sequence). The CDR3 sequence: CASSMGGAYEKLFF. CDR3 nucleotide sequence: TGTGCCAGTAGTATGGGGGGGGCATATGAAAAACTGTTTTTT.

The chain links TRBV6-5 to TRBJ2-1; 8 bases agree with TRBD2. After removal of 5 bases from V and 7 bases from J, the junction contained 4 bases not matched to a gene. The V gene's germline CDR1 is MNHEY and CDR2 SVGAGI. The CDR3 consists of 13 residues. Here the CDR3 reads CASSLVAGNEQFF. The CDR3 region has the DNA TGTGCCAGCAGTCTCGTAGCGGGGAATGAGCAGTTCTTC.

The rearrangement links TRBV5-1 to TRBJ2-1, with 12 bases matching TRBD2. Germline trimming cut 4 bases from V and 6 bases from J; bases unmatched to any gene: 14. Germline V CDR1 and CDR2: SGHRS, YFSETQ. This CDR3 is 18 amino acids long. CDR3 coding DNA: TGCGCCAGCAGCACTGACATCCGACTAGCGGGGGCTTTCAATGAGCAGTTCTTC. Its protein product is CASSTDIRLAGAFNEQFF.

The genes are TRBV29-1 and TRBJ2-5; 8 bases agree with TRBD1. The tail of the sequence fits TRBJ2-7 better, so the J call may be wrong. This CDR3 contains 12 residues. Germline V gene sequence: CDR1 SQVTM, CDR2 ANQGSEA. Here the CDR3 reads CSAQGAIYEQYF. CDR3 bases: TGCAGCGCGCAGGGGGCAATCTACGAGCAGTACTTC.

The chain has TRBV6-5 and TRBJ1-5; possibly TRBD1 for D (5 bases). The CDR3 is made up of 13 amino acids. The germline CDR1 and CDR2 sequences are MNHEY and SVGAGI. Trimming cost V 6 bases and J 3 bases, with 9 bases left between them. CDR3 nucleotide sequence: TGTGCCAGCAGCCGGGACTACAATCAGCCCCAGCATTTT. Residues: CASSRDYNQPQHF.

The chain uses TRBV2 and TRBJ2-4; 10 bases fit TRBD2. The length of the CDR3 is 19 residues. Trimming at V came to 2 bases and at J to 3 bases, leaving 13 bases not matched to a gene. CDR1 SNHLY and CDR2 FYNNEI come from the germline V gene. For the CDR3, the DNA is TGTGCCAGCAGTGAAACAGGACTAGCGGCCCCAGATGACAAAAACATTCAGTACTTC. This encodes CASSETGLAAPDDKNIQYF.

The genes are TRBV18 and TRBJ2-7; perhaps TRBD2 as D (5 bases). V dropped 3 bases and J dropped 5 bases, with 11 bases sitting between them. This CDR3 has 13 residues. Germline-derived CDR1 and CDR2 are KGHSH and LQKENI. As DNA, the CDR3 is TGTGCCAGCTCACCGGATTCAGCGGACGAGCAGTACTTC. Its translation is CASSPDSADEQYF.

This clone is a singleton in its sample. V and J are TRBV9 and TRBJ2-1; TRBD2 matches at 7 bases. V was clipped by 0 bases and J by 4 bases; unmatched bases: 7. The CDR3 has 16 residues. Germline V gene sequence: CDR1 SGDLS, CDR2 YYNGEE. CDR3 nucleotide sequence: TGTGCCAGCAGCGTAGCGGGAGGCCGTACTTACAATGAGCAGTTCTTC. Residues: CASSVAGGRTYNEQFF. The variable domain in full, completed from reference TRBV9 and TRBJ2-1, reads DSGVTQTPKHLITATGQRVTLRCSPRSGDLSVYWYQQSLDQGLQFLIQYYNGEERAKGNILERFSAQQFPDLHSELNLSSLELGDSALYFCASSVAGGRTYNEQFFGPGTRLTVL.

The V and J genes are TRBV19 and TRBJ2-7, with no clear D. The CDR3 sequence is 11 residues long. V lost 5 bases and J 4 bases, leaving 6 bases between the germline ends. In germline, CDR1 is LNHDA, CDR2 SQIVND (reference sequence). CDR3 sequence: CASSSYYEQYF. The CDR3, as DNA: TGTGCCAGTAGTTCCTATTACGAGCAGTACTTC.

The J gene is TRBJ1-2, the V gene TRBV12-5; D may be TRBD1 (5 bases). Germline V lookup: CDR1 LGHNT, CDR2 FRNRAP. V was shortened by 0 bases and J by 8 bases, with 16 bases between the two germline ends. The CDR3 runs 15 residues. The CDR3 is CASGLVRRRGRGYTF. The DNA of the CDR3 is TGTGCTAGTGGTTTGGTAAGGCGGAGGGGTAGAGGCTACACCTTC.